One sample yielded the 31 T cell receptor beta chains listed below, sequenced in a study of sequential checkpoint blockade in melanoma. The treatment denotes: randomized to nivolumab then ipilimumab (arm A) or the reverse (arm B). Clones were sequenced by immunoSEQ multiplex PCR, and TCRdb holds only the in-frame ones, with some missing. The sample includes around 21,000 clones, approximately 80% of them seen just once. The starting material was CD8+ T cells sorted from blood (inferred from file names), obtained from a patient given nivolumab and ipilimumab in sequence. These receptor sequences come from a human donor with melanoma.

The CDR3 DNA reads TGTGCCAGCAGCGTAGAAGGGGGGCCGGGACAGGGTATCTACGAGCAGTACTTC. It translates to CASSVEGGPGQGIYEQYF. This rearrangement joins TRBV9 to TRBJ2-7; 9 bases align to TRBD1. This CDR3 has 18 amino acids. Germline V gene lookup returns CDR1 SGDLS and CDR2 YYNGEE. Trimming removed 0 bases from V and 3 bases from J; junction bases left unmatched: 13. Variable domain in full (rest from reference TRBV9 and TRBJ2-7): DSGVTQTPKHLITATGQRVTLRCSPRSGDLSVYWYQQSLDQGLQFLIQYYNGEERAKGNILERFSAQQFPDLHSELNLSSLELGDSALYFCASSVEGGPGQGIYEQYFGPGTRLTVT.

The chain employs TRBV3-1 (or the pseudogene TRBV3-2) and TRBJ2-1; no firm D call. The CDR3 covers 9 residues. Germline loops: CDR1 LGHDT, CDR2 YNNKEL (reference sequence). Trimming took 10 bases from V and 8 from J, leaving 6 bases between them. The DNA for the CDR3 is TGTGCCAACTCGTATGAGCAGTTCTTC. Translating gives CANSYEQFF.

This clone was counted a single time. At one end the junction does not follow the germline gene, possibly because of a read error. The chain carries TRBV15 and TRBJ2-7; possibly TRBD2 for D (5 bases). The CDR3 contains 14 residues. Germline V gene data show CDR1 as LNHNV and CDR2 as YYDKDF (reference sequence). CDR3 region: CATSLPEGLELQHF. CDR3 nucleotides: TGTGCCACCAGCCTACCAGAGGGCCTGGAGCTACAACACTTC.

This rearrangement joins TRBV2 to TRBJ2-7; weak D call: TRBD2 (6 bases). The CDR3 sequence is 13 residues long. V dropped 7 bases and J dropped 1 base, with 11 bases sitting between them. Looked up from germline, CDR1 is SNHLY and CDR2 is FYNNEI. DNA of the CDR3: TGTGCCAGCAATGGGGGGATATCCTACGAGCAGTACTTC. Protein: CASNGGISYEQYF.

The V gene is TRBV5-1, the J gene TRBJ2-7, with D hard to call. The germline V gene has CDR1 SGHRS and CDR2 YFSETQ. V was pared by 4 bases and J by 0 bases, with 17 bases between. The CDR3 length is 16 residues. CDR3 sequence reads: CASSQERHRSSYEQYF. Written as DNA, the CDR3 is TGCGCCAGCAGCCAAGAACGGCATAGGAGCTCCTACGAGCAGTACTTC.

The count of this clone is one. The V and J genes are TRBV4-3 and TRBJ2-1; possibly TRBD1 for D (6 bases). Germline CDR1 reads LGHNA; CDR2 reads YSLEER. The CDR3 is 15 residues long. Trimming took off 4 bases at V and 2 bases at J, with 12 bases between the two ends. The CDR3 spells CASSLTTGPYNEQFF. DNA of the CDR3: TGCGCCAGCAGCCTGACGACAGGCCCCTACAATGAGCAGTTCTTC.

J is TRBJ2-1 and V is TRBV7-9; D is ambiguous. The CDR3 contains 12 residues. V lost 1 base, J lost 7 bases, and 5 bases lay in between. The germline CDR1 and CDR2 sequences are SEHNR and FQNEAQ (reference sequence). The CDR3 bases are TGTGCCAGCAGCTTAGTCTCTAATGAGCAGTTCTTC. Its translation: CASSLVSNEQFF.

DNA for the CDR3: TGTGCCAGCACCCAAAGGGAGGGAACTGGGGCCAACGTCCTGACTTTC. Translated: CASTQREGTGANVLTF. This chain joins TRBV21-1 and TRBJ2-6; the table gives TRBD2 as D, unverified against the DNA. TRBV21-1 is designated a pseudogene. CDR3 length: 16 amino acids.

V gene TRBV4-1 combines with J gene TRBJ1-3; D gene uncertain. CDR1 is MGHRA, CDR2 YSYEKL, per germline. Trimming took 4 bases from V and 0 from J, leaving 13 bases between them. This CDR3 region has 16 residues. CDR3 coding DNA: TGCGCCAGCAGCCCTAGAACATCGCTCTCTGGAAACACCATATATTTT. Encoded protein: CASSPRTSLSGNTIYF.

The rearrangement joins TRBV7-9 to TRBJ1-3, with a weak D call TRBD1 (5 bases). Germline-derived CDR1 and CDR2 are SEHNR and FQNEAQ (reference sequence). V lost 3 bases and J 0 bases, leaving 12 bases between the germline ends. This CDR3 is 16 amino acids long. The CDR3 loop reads CASSFPRGSSGNTIYF. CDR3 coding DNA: TGTGCCAGCAGCTTCCCAAGGGGAAGCTCTGGAAACACCATATATTTT. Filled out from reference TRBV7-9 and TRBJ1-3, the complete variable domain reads DTGVSQNPRHKITKRGQNVTFRCDPISEHNRLYWYRQTLGQGPEFLTYFQNEAQLEKSRLLSDRFSAERPKGSFSTLEIQRTEQGDSAMYLCASSFPRGSSGNTIYFGEGSWLTVV.

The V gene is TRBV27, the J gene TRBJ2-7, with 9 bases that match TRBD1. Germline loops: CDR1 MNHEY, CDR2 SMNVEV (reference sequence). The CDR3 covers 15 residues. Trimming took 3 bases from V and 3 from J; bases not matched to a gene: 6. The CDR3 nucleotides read TGTGCCAGCAGTTTCGGGGGACAGGGAGTCTACGAGCAGTACTTC. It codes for CASSFGGQGVYEQYF.

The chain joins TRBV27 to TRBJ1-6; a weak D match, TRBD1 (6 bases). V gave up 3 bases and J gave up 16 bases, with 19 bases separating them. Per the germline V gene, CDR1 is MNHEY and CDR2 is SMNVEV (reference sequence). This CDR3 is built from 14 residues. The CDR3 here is CASSFSSIQGSLHF. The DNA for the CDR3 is TGTGCCAGCAGTTTCTCAAGCATCCAGGGGTCACTCCACTTT.

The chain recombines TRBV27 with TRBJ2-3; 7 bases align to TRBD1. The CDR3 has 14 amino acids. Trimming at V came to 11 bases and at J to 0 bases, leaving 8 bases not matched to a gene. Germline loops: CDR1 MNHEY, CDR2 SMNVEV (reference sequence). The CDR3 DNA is TGTGCCTCAACACCCAGGGGGAGCACAGATACGCAGTATTTT. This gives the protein CASTPRGSTDTQYF.

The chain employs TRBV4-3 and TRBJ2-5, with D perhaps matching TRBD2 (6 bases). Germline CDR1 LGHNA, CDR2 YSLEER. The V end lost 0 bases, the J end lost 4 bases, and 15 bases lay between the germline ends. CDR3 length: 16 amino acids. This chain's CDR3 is CASSQEWGDPAETQYF. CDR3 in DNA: TGCGCCAGCAGCCAAGAATGGGGGGACCCGGCAGAGACCCAGTACTTC.

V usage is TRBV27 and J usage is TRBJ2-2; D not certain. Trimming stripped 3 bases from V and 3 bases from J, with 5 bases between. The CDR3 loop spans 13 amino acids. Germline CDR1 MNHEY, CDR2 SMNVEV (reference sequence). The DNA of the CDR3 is TGTGCCAGCAGTTTTAGTTACACCGGGGAGCTGTTTTTT. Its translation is CASSFSYTGELFF.

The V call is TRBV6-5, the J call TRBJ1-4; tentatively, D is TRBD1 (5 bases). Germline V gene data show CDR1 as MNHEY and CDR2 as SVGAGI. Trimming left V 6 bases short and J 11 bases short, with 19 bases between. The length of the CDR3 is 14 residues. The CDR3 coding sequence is TGTGCCAGCAGGCCGGCAGGGCGGAATCAGAAACTGTTTTTT. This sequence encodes CASRPAGRNQKLFF.

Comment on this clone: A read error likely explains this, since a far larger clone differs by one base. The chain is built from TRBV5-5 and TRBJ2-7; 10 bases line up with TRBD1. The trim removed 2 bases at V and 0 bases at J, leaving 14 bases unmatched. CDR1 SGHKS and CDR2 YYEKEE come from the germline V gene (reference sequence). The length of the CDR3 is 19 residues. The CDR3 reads CASSFWGTGDYEGSYEQYF. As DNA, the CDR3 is TGTGCCAGCAGCTTTTGGGGGACAGGGGATTATGAGGGCTCCTACGAGCAGTACTTC.

The CDR3 bases are TGCGCCAGCAGCCAAGCCCCCAGCGGGGGGGCCGAGGAGCAGTTCTTC. Translated, it gives CASSQAPSGGAEEQFF. V gene TRBV4-3 combines with J gene TRBJ2-1; 10 nucleotides line up with TRBD2. CDR1 and CDR2 (germline): LGHNA, YSLEER. CDR3 length: 16 amino acids. Unmatched junction bases numbered 10, after V lost 1 base and J lost 10 bases.

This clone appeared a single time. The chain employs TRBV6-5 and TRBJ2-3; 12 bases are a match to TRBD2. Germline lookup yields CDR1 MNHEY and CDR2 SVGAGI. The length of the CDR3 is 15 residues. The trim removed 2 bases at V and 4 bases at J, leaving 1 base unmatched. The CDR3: CASSYGLAGPDTQYF. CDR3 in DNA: TGTGCCAGCAGTTACGGACTAGCGGGGCCAGATACGCAGTATTTT.

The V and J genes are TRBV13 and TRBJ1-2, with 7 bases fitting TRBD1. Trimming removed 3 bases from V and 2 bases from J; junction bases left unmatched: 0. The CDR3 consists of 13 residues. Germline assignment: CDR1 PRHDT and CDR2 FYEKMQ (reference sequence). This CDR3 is CASSLTGNYGYTF. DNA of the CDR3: TGTGCCAGCAGCTTGACAGGGAACTATGGCTACACCTTC.

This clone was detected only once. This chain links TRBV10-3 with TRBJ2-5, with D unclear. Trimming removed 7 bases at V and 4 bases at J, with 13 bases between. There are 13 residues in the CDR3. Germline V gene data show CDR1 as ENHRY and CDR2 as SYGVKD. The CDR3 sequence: CAITNEVGETQYF. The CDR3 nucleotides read TGTGCCATCACGAATGAGGTCGGAGAGACCCAGTACTTC.

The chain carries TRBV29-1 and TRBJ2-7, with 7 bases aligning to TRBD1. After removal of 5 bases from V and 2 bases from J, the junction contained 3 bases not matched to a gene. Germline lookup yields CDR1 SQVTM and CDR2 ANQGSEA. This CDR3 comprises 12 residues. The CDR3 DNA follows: TGCAGCGTTTTGACAGGGACCTACGAGCAGTACTTC. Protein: CSVLTGTYEQYF.

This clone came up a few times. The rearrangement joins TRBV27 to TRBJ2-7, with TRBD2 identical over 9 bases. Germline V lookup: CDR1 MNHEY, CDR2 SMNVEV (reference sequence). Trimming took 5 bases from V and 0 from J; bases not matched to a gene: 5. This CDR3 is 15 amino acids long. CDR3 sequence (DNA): TGTGCCAGCAGTCAGCTAGCGGGGCCCTCCTACGAGCAGTACTTC. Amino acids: CASSQLAGPSYEQYF.

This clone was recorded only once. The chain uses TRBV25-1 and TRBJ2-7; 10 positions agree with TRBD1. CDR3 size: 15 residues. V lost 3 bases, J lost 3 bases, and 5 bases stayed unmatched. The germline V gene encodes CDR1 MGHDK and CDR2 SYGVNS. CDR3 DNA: TGTGCCAGCAGTGAGGGACAGGGGATACACTACGAGCAGTACTTC. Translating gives CASSEGQGIHYEQYF.

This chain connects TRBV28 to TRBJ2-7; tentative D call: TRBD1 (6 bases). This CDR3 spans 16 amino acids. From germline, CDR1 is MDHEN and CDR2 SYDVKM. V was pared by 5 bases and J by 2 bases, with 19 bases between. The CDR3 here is CASSNTGRSGTYEQYF. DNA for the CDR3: TGTGCCAGCAGTAACACAGGGCGAAGTGGAACCTACGAGCAGTACTTC.

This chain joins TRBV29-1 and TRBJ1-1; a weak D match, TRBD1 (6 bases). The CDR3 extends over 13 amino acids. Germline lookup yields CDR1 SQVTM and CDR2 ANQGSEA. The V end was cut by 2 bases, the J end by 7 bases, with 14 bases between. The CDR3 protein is CSVESTGTNEAFF. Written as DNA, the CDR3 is TGCAGCGTTGAAAGCACCGGGACAAATGAAGCTTTCTTT.

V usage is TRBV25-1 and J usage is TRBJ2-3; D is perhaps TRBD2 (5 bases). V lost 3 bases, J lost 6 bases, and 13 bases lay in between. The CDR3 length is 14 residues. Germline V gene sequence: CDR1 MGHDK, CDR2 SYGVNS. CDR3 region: CASSDRGTADTQYF. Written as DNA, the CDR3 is TGTGCCAGCAGTGACCGGGGAACCGCGGATACGCAGTATTTT.

DNA of the CDR3: TGCGCCAGCAACCCGGGACAGGGTACGGGAGGATACTACGAGCAGTACTTC. As protein: CASNPGQGTGGYYEQYF. This sequence joins TRBV5-1 and TRBJ2-7; 9 nucleotides align to TRBD1. This CDR3 is 17 amino acids long. Germline CDR1 and CDR2: SGHRS and YFSETQ. V shed 6 bases, J shed 3 bases, and the junction held 16 bases outside the gene matches.

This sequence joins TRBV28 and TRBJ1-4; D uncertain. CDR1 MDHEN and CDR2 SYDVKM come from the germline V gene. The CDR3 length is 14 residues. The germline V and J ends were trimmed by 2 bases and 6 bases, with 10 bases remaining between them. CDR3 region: CASSLLALDEKLFF. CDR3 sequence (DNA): TGTGCCAGCAGTTTACTGGCCTTGGATGAAAAACTGTTTTTT.

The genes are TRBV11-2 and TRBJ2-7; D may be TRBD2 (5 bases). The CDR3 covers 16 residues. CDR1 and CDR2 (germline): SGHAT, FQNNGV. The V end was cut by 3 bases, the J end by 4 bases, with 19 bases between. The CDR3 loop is CASSFGPGLLAYEQYF. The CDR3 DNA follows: TGTGCCAGCAGCTTTGGGCCAGGACTTTTAGCATACGAGCAGTACTTC.

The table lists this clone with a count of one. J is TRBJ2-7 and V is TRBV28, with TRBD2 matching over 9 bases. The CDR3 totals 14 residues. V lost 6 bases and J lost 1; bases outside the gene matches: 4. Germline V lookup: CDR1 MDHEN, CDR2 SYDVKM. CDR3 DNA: TGTGCCAGCAGCCTTAGCGGGAGTTCCTACGAGCAGTACTTC. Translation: CASSLSGSSYEQYF.